The rows below give T cell receptor beta chains drawn from one sample of a study of spatial heterogeneity in lung cancer. Each CDR3 protein is one row after TCRdb ran MiXCR on the 5' RACE reads. The data show 100,000 or so distinct CDR3 sequences, with approximately 4.4% seen just once and approximately 21% held by the top ten. This sample comprised lung tumor tissue, obtained at surgery. Receptors were obtained from a male donor with early-stage non-small cell lung cancer. CDR3s include the opening cysteine and the closing phenylalanine or tryptophan. A D gene is named only where the DNA matches it firmly. Rows may omit the clone size; those that give it use once, few, many or a size class.

TRBV15	many	.	TRBJ2-3	16	CATSPRKGEGTDTQYF	TGTGCCACCAGCCCCCGTAAAGGGGAAGGCACAGATACGCAGTATTTT
TRBV7-9	many	.	TRBJ1-1	18	CASSLLGTGQIMNTEAFF	TGTGCCAGCAGCTTACTGGGAACTGGGCAGATCATGAACACTGAAGCTTTCTTT
TRBV20-1	many	.	TRBJ1-1	11	CSSGMNTEAFF	TGCAGCTCTGGGATGAACACTGAAGCTTTCTTT
TRBV6-1	.	.	TRBJ2-2	16	CASSRRGAPNTGELFF	TGTGCCAGCAGCCGCCGGGGGGCTCCTAACACCGGGGAGCTGTTTTTT
TRBV5-1	many	.	TRBJ1-1	14	CASSASQGYTEAFF	TGCGCCAGCAGCGCGTCACAGGGTTACACTGAAGCTTTCTTT
TRBV12-3/TRBV12-4	many	TRBD1	TRBJ2-1	15	CASSQGQGARNEQFF	TGTGCCAGCAGCCAAGGACAGGGGGCACGGAATGAGCAGTTCTTC
TRBV29-1	.	.	TRBJ1-5	16	CSAQGQARAGGQPQHF	TGCAGCGCCCAGGGTCAGGCTAGGGCTGGGGGTCAGCCCCAGCATTTT
TRBV28	.	TRBD2	TRBJ2-3	17	CASSRILAGSATDTQYF	TGTGCCAGCAGTCGCATACTAGCGGGGAGTGCCACAGATACGCAGTATTTT
TRBV7-8	few	TRBD1	TRBJ1-1	14	CASSPQGARTEAFF	TGTGCCAGCAGCCCACAGGGGGCGCGCACTGAAGCTTTCTTT
TRBV4-1	few	.	TRBJ2-4	16	CASPRCGSLAKNIQYF	TGCGCCAGCCCCAGGTGCGGATCCCTAGCCAAAAACATTCAGTACTTC
TRBV28	.	.	TRBJ1-1	13	CASSPGGPTEAFF	TGTGCCAGCAGCCCCGGGGGACCAACTGAAGCTTTCTTT
TRBV6-5	many	.	TRBJ2-1	11	CATARRHEQFF	TGTGCCACCGCCAGACGCCATGAGCAGTTCTTC
TRBV6-6	many	TRBD2	TRBJ2-1	16	CASSYPGASGYNEQFF	TGTGCCAGCAGTTACCCCGGCGCTAGCGGGTACAATGAGCAGTTCTTC
TRBV15	many	.	TRBJ2-5	13	CATSGGPQETQYF	TGTGCCACCAGCGGGGGACCCCAAGAGACCCAGTACTTC
TRBV10-1	many	.	TRBJ1-1	15	CASSETATGDTEAFF	TGCGCCAGCAGTGAGACCGCCACGGGGGACACTGAAGCTTTCTTT
TRBV28	many	.	TRBJ2-2	15	CASCAAGFNTGELFF	TGTGCCAGCTGCGCCGCTGGGTTTAACACCGGGGAGCTGTTTTTT
TRBV10-3	many	TRBD1	TRBJ1-1	13	CAISPRDRGEAFF	TGTGCCATCAGTCCCCGGGACAGGGGCGAAGCTTTCTTT
TRBV28	many	.	TRBJ2-6	16	CASSLLGPSGANVLTF	TGTGCCAGCAGTCTCCTGGGTCCGTCTGGGGCCAACGTCCTGACTTTC
TRBV20-1	many	.	TRBJ1-5	15	CSASGSQSGNQPQHF	TGCAGTGCTAGCGGATCCCAGTCCGGCAATCAGCCCCAGCATTTT
TRBV5-1	many	TRBD2	TRBJ2-1	19	CASSAGLAGGVWSYNEQFF	TGCGCCAGCAGCGCGGGACTAGCGGGAGGTGTTTGGTCCTACAATGAGCAGTTCTTC
TRBV7-9	.	TRBD2	TRBJ2-1	15	CASSPPGGRNNEQFF	TGTGCCAGCAGCCCGCCGGGCGGGAGGAACAATGAGCAGTTCTTC
TRBV4-2	.	TRBD2	TRBJ2-5	15	CASSQASGDLETQYF	TGTGCCAGCAGCCAAGCTAGCGGAGACCTCGAGACCCAGTACTTC
TRBV2	many	.	TRBJ1-1	14	CASSPQGFNTEAFF	TGTGCCAGCAGCCCGCAGGGGTTCAACACTGAAGCTTTCTTT
TRBV7-9	many	.	TRBJ1-5	14	CASSLGGHSQPQHF	TGTGCCAGCAGCTTAGGGGGACATTCTCAGCCCCAGCATTTT
TRBV6-6	many	.	TRBJ2-2	16	CASSYSGSRSTGELFF	TGTGCCAGCAGTTACTCGGGCTCTCGGTCCACCGGGGAGCTGTTTTTT
TRBV20-1	many	TRBD2	TRBJ2-3	18	CSAALGLAGGGGTDTQYF	TGCAGTGCGGCCCTGGGACTAGCGGGAGGAGGGGGCACAGATACGCAGTATTTT
TRBV6-1	many	TRBD1	TRBJ1-4	14	CASSLTGRDEKLFF	TGTGCCAGCAGTCTGACAGGGCGAGATGAAAAACTGTTTTTT
TRBV5-1	.	.	TRBJ2-3	14	CASRLRGASDTQYF	TGCGCCAGCAGGCTAAGAGGGGCCTCCGATACGCAGTATTTT
TRBV5-1	many	TRBD2	TRBJ2-7	14	CASSARLAFNEQYF	TGCGCCAGCAGCGCCCGACTAGCGTTCAACGAGCAGTACTTC
TRBV28	many	.	TRBJ1-3	14	CASTSRSSGNTIYF	TGTGCCAGCACCAGTCGAAGCTCTGGAAACACCATATATTTT
TRBV10-3	few	TRBD1	TRBJ2-7	15	CAISSSGTENYEQYF	TGTGCCATCAGCTCATCCGGGACAGAGAATTACGAGCAGTACTTC
TRBV7-9	few	TRBD1	TRBJ1-1	17	CASSLGARRGLGTEAFF	TGTGCCAGCAGTTTGGGGGCCCGAAGGGGGCTTGGCACTGAAGCTTTCTTT
TRBV12-3/TRBV12-4	many	TRBD1	TRBJ1-6	14	CASSPRQGNSPLHF	TGTGCCAGCAGTCCGAGACAGGGGAATTCACCCCTCCACTTT
TRBV5-5	few	TRBD2	TRBJ2-7	15	CASSLDGTSGTEQYF	TGTGCCAGCAGCTTGGACGGCACTAGCGGGACGGAGCAGTACTTC
TRBV28	.	.	TRBJ2-3	16	CASSFWQRSGTDTQYF	TGTGCCAGCAGTTTTTGGCAAAGGTCAGGCACAGATACGCAGTATTTT
TRBV6-2/TRBV6-3	.	.	TRBJ2-7	11	CASSLSAGQYF	TGTGCCAGCAGCCTCTCGGCCGGGCAGTACTTC